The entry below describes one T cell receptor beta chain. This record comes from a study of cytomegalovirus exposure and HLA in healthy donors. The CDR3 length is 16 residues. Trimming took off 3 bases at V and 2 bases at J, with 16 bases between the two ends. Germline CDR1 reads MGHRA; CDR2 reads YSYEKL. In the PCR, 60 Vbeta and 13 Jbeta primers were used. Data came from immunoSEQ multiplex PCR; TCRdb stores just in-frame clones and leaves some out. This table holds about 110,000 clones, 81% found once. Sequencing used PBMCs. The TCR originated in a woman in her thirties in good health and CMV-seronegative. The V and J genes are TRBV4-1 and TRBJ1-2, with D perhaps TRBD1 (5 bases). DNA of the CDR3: TGCGCCAGCAGCCATCCCCCGAGGGGAGGAAACTATGGCTACACCTTC. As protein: CASSHPPRGGNYGYTF.